The TCR beta chain under discussion was sequenced for a study of blood T cells in healthy people across ages. Study results and caveats: Fewer expanded clones and more diversity marked long-lived versus aged donors.

Russia was home to the donors, healthy Caucasian individuals aged about 6 to 90. Total RNA, at least 5.5 micrograms per sample, was extracted from PBMCs. A sample-barcoded 5' primer and a J-beta primer mix were used in a second PCR of about 7 to 11 cycles. Unique molecular identifiers of 12 random nucleotides labeled each cDNA. TCRdb re-derived calls from the 5' RACE reads in MiXCR, one entry per CDR3 protein. Of roughly 1,500,000 distinct CDR3 sequences in the sample, about 35% are singletons; the top ten hold roughly 12%. This clonotype was counted only a few times. Its cognate antigen is unknown. The origin of this receptor is a woman aged 25 to 45 in good health. The source material was blood.

The CDR3 region has the DNA TGTGCCAGCAGCGAGTACCGTAAATTTCAGCCCCAGCATTTT. This translates into CASSEYRKFQPQHF. The V gene is TRBV7-4, the J gene TRBJ1-5; the D is unclear. Germline CDR1 SGHVT, CDR2 SQSDAQ. Trimming cost V 5 bases and J 6 bases, with 14 bases left between them. This CDR3 comprises 14 residues.